Presented here are 28 T cell receptor beta chains from one specimen sequenced in a study of blood T cells in healthy people across ages. A J-beta primer mix and a sample-barcoded 5' primer were used in a second PCR of roughly 6 to 12 cycles. TCRdb independently ran MiXCR on the 5' RACE reads; one entry per CDR3 protein. The sample has approximately 810,000 distinct CDR3 sequences, roughly 40% seen once. Sequencing used blood. All receptors come from a man aged 18-30 years in good health.

About this clonotype: A much larger clone differs by one base, so this may be a read error. V gene TRBV5-1 combines with J gene TRBJ2-5, with D unresolved. CDR3 size: 12 residues. Germline V CDR1 and CDR2: SGHRS, YFSETQ. CDR3 DNA sequence: TGCGCCAGCAGCTTGACATTCGAGACCCGGTACTTC. It translates to CASSLTFETRYF.

This chain uses TRBV5-6 with TRBJ2-5; 11 bases match TRBD2. With the DNA end fitting TRBJ2-7 better, the J assignment may be wrong. Germline V gene sequence: CDR1 SGHDT, CDR2 YYEEEE. The CDR3 length is 15 residues. CDR3 sequence reads: CASSYSGGDRHEQYF. DNA for the CDR3: TGTGCCAGCAGCTATAGCGGGGGGGATCGTCACGAGCAGTACTTC.

Concerning this clonotype itself: A read error may explain this, as a much larger clone is one base away. The rearrangement joins TRBV20-1 to TRBJ2-5; D possibly uses TRBD1 or TRBD2 (5 bases each). The tail of the sequence fits TRBJ2-1 better, so the J call may be wrong. Germline V gene data show CDR1 as DFQATT and CDR2 as SNEGSKA (reference sequence). The length of the CDR3 is 12 residues. DNA for the CDR3: TGCAGTGCTGAGGGGTCACAAGAGACCCAGTTCTTC. Translation: CSAEGSQETQFF.

This CDR3 is CSATDTTYNEQFF. The CDR3 DNA reads TGCAGTGCTACCGACACGACCTACAATGAGCAGTTCTTC. This chain links TRBV20-1 with TRBJ2-1; D is uncertain. The ends were cut back, 4 bases at V and 2 bases at J, with 9 bases in the middle. The V gene's germline CDR1 is DFQATT and CDR2 SNEGSKA (reference sequence). CDR3 length equals 13 residues.

This clonotype has just one count. The J gene is TRBJ2-7, the V gene TRBV5-1; D possibly uses TRBD1 or TRBD2 (6 bases each). The CDR3 loop spans 15 amino acids. Germline V gene lookup returns CDR1 SGHRS and CDR2 YFSETQ. Trimming pared 3 bases from V and 10 bases from J, leaving 23 bases between. The chain's CDR3 is CASSSRSGGQEAQYF. In DNA, the CDR3 is TGCGCCAGCAGCTCCCGCTCCGGGGGCCAAGAGGCCCAGTACTTC.

This rearrangement joins TRBV12-3 or TRBV12-4 to TRBJ2-2; D may be TRBD1 (5 bases). The V gene lost 7 bases and the J gene lost 2 bases, with 11 bases spanning the gap. The CDR3 consists of 14 residues. The CDR3 nucleotides read TGTGCCAGCACTCCAGGGATCAACACCGGGGAGCTGTTTTTT. It yields the protein CASTPGINTGELFF.

The chain joins TRBV20-1 to TRBJ2-1, with a possible D match to TRBD2 (6 bases). The last part of the DNA fits TRBJ2-7 better; the J call may be wrong. The V gene's germline CDR1 is DFQATT and CDR2 SNEGSKA (reference sequence). The CDR3 consists of 17 residues. The CDR3 here is CSARPISGGSSYNEQYF. The CDR3 DNA reads as TGCAGTGCTAGACCGATATCCGGGGGTAGCTCCTACAATGAGCAGTACTTC.

This chain links TRBV6-2 or TRBV6-3 with TRBJ1-2; D is ambiguous. V was trimmed by 6 bases and J by 4 bases, leaving 12 bases between them. Germline CDR1 reads MNHEY; CDR2 reads SVGEGT. This CDR3 region has 13 residues. This chain's CDR3 is CASRPPGSYGYTF. The CDR3 DNA reads as TGTGCCAGCAGACCCCCGGGGAGCTATGGCTACACCTTC.

V gene TRBV29-1 combines with J gene TRBJ2-2; the D gene is possibly TRBD2 (6 bases). Germline V CDR1 and CDR2: SQVTM, ANQGSEA. V lost 1 base and J lost 7, with 19 bases in between. The CDR3 runs to 16 residues. CDR3 DNA sequence: TGCAGCGTTGAAGCTCTAGCAGGCGGGGCTATCGGGGAGCTGTTTTTT. Translation: CSVEALAGGAIGELFF.

The gene calls are TRBV4-3 and TRBJ1-2; 7 positions match TRBD1. CDR3 size: 15 residues. CDR1 is LGHNA, CDR2 YSLEER, per germline. With 3 bases clipped from V and 1 base from J, the junction kept 5 bases outside the gene matches. CDR3 protein: CASSQGRQGNYGYTF. The CDR3 DNA sequence: TGCGCCAGCAGCCAGGGAAGACAGGGTAACTATGGCTACACCTTC.

Only a few counts were recorded for this clonotype. V is TRBV5-5 and J is TRBJ2-4, with 8 nucleotides matching TRBD1. After removal of 0 bases from V and 13 bases from J, the junction contained 12 bases not matched to a gene. CDR3 length: 15 residues. Germline assignment: CDR1 SGHKS and CDR2 YYEKEE (reference sequence). The CDR3 DNA sequence: TGTGCCAGCAGCTTGGGGACAGGGATGGCCTACGGGCAGTACTTC. This translates into CASSLGTGMAYGQYF.

As concerns this clonotype: Germline is not matched at one junction end, which may reflect a read error. The chain has TRBV20-1 and TRBJ2-7, with 7 bases matching TRBD1. The germline V gene encodes CDR1 DFQATT and CDR2 SNEGSKA (reference sequence). The length of the CDR3 is 15 residues. The CDR3 nucleotides are TGCGGTGCCCCGAGCGCAGGGGGTAATTCCTACGAGCAGTACTTC. Encoded protein: CGAPSAGGNSYEQYF.

This clonotype was picked up a small number of times. The J gene is TRBJ1-1, the V gene TRBV10-3; D gene ambiguous. CDR3 size: 16 residues. Germline lookup yields CDR1 ENHRY and CDR2 SYGVKD. Trimming stripped 2 bases from V and 1 base from J, with 14 bases between. The CDR3 DNA reads as TGTGCCATCAGTGAGAGAGGAGGGTTGGGGAACACTGAAGCTTTCTTT. As protein: CAISERGGLGNTEAFF.

This clonotype has just a few counts. V gene TRBV7-2 combines with J gene TRBJ2-1; TRBD1 matches 9 bases. V lost 7 bases and J lost 4; bases outside the gene matches: 20. The germline V gene has CDR1 SGHTA and CDR2 FQGNSA. This CDR3 spans 19 amino acids. The CDR3 DNA sequence: TGTGCCAGCACAGACCGGGACAGGGTGTTCGGGGTAGGTTACAATGAGCAGTTCTTC. It translates to CASTDRDRVFGVGYNEQFF.

The chain has TRBV7-2 and TRBJ1-1, with 7 bases matching TRBD1. The V gene end was trimmed by 1 base and the J gene end by 3 bases; junction bases not matched to a gene: 5. This CDR3 comprises 15 residues. CDR1 SGHTA and CDR2 FQGNSA come from the germline V gene. The CDR3 DNA reads as TGTGCCAGCAGCTTAGTTAGGGGGCGGGACACTGAAGCTTTCTTT. This codes for CASSLVRGRDTEAFF.

This clonotype appeared a few times. The chain employs TRBV7-3 and TRBJ2-1; 8 positions agree with TRBD2. The J call may be mistaken, given a closer DNA end match to TRBJ2-7. This CDR3 has 14 residues. Germline V CDR1 and CDR2: SGHTA, FQGTGA. The CDR3 region is CASSRGGLYNEQYF. CDR3 nucleotide sequence: TGTGCCAGCAGCCGCGGGGGGCTTTACAATGAGCAGTACTTC.

This clonotype was seen many times. The chain employs TRBV30 and TRBJ2-1; 16 bases agree with TRBD2. V lost 8 bases and J lost 5; bases outside the gene matches: 12. Germline loops: CDR1 GTSNPN, CDR2 SVGIG (reference sequence). The CDR3 spans 17 residues. The CDR3 DNA sequence: TGTGCCGGGGGACTAGCGGGGGGGCCGTTTGGTAACAATGAGCAGTTCTTC. It is translated as CAGGLAGGPFGNNEQFF.

This chain connects TRBV7-2 to TRBJ1-2; D unresolved. The CDR3 is made up of 14 amino acids. V lost 5 bases and J lost 8, with 18 bases in between. The germline CDR1 and CDR2 sequences are SGHTA and FQGNSA. The CDR3 DNA sequence: TGTGCCAGCAGCGTACCGGGCCCAACGCGGGGCTACACCTTC. Amino acid sequence: CASSVPGPTRGYTF. Supplemented by reference TRBV7-2 and TRBJ1-2, the full variable domain reads GAGVSQSPSNKVTEKGKDVELRCDPISGHTALYWYRQSLGQGLEFLIYFQGNSAPDKSGLPSDRFSAERTGGSVSTLTIQRTQQEDSAVYLCASSVPGPTRGYTFGSGTRLTVV.

This clonotype has more than one count but fewer than ten. The chain carries TRBV20-1 and TRBJ2-1; D remains unclear. V was shortened by 6 bases and J by 6 bases, with 18 bases between the two germline ends. This CDR3 has 14 residues. Germline V gene data show CDR1 as DFQATT and CDR2 as SNEGSKA (reference sequence). In DNA, the CDR3 is TGCAGTGCCCCACCTGGCTCATCTTTCAATGAGCAGTTCTTC. Its protein product is CSAPPGSSFNEQFF.

The V call is TRBV7-2, the J call TRBJ2-3; D is uncertain. V lost 0 bases and J 2 bases, leaving 15 bases between the germline ends. Germline V CDR1 and CDR2: SGHTA, FQGNSA. The CDR3 extends over 17 amino acids. The CDR3: CASSLASALGSTDTQYF. As DNA, the CDR3 is TGTGCCAGCAGCTTAGCCTCCGCATTGGGGTCCACAGATACGCAGTATTTT.

V and J are TRBV5-1 and TRBJ2-5, with TRBD1 matching over 9 bases. V lost 2 bases and J lost 11; bases outside the gene matches: 10. Germline-derived CDR1 and CDR2 are SGHRS and YFSETQ. This CDR3 contains 14 residues. CDR3 sequence (DNA): TGCGCCAGCAGCTTTAGAGGGGACAGGGATGAGCAGTACTTC. As protein: CASSFRGDRDEQYF. Drawing the rest from reference TRBV5-1 and TRBJ2-5, the complete variable domain is KAGVTQTPRYLIKTRGQQVTLSCSPISGHRSVSWYQQTPGQGLQFLFEYFSETQRNKGNFPGRFSGRQFSNSRSEMNVSTLELGDSALYLCASSFRGDRDEQYFGPGTRLLVL.

This clonotype has only one observation. A read error may account for a junction end that differs from germline. V is TRBV29-1 and J is TRBJ2-3; no clear D. Germline V gene data show CDR1 as SQVTM and CDR2 as ANQGSEA. CDR3 length: 15 amino acids. The CDR3 sequence: CSAELGSLSTDTQYF. The CDR3 DNA reads TGCAGCGCTGAATTGGGCAGCCTGAGCACAGATACGCAGTATTTT.

This clonotype has more than one count but fewer than ten. The genes are TRBV4-1 and TRBJ1-1; TRBD1 matches 10 bases. V trimming: 2 bases; J trimming: 2 bases; junction bases outside the gene matches: 8. The germline CDR1 and CDR2 sequences are MGHRA and YSYEKL. The CDR3 sequence is 17 residues long. The CDR3 loop reads CASSQIDRGLVNTEAFF. The DNA for the CDR3 is TGCGCCAGCAGCCAAATCGACAGGGGGCTGGTAAACACTGAAGCTTTCTTT.

The gene calls are TRBV20-1 and TRBJ2-1, with D uncertain. In germline, CDR1 is DFQATT, CDR2 SNEGSKA (reference sequence). This CDR3 is 11 amino acids long. With 3 bases removed from V and 10 bases from J, the gap between germline ends came to 10 bases. CDR3 amino acids: CSARRLAEQFF. CDR3 nucleotide sequence: TGCAGTGCTAGGCGACTTGCGGAGCAGTTCTTC.

The CDR3 DNA reads TGTGCCAGCAGCCCCTCTAGCGGGGGGGCGGACACCGGGGAGCTGTTTTTT. Residues: CASSPSSGGADTGELFF. The rearrangement links TRBV7-6 to TRBJ2-2; 12 bases are a match to TRBD2. V trimming: 5 bases; J trimming: 3 bases; junction bases outside the gene matches: 7. Germline values: CDR1 SGHVS, CDR2 FNYEAQ. The CDR3 consists of 17 residues.

The chain is built from TRBV12-3 or TRBV12-4 and TRBJ2-2; D perhaps matches TRBD2 (6 bases). The CDR3 is 12 amino acids. The CDR3 DNA follows: TGTGCGGGGGGTATGGACACCGGGGAGCTGTTTTTT. Translated, it gives CAGGMDTGELFF.

This clonotype was seen only a few times. The chain links TRBV5-1 to TRBJ1-3; a weak D match, TRBD1 (5 bases). Looked up from germline, CDR1 is SGHRS and CDR2 is YFSETQ. Trimming removed 0 bases at V and 0 bases at J, with 10 bases between. The CDR3 runs 16 residues. In DNA, the CDR3 is TGCGCCAGCAGCTTGGAGACAGAACCCTCTGGAAACACCATATATTTT. It encodes CASSLETEPSGNTIYF.

This chain connects TRBV10-3 to TRBJ2-1; D uncertain. The CDR3 has 15 residues. From germline, CDR1 is ENHRY and CDR2 SYGVKD. V was pared by 3 bases and J by 0 bases, with 9 bases between. The CDR3 is CAISEAHGSYNEQFF. In DNA, the CDR3 is TGTGCCATCAGTGAAGCGCACGGCTCCTACAATGAGCAGTTCTTC.